This T cell receptor (beta chain) appears in the sequencing data of a study of blood T cell repertoires in COVID-19. Study context: COVID-19 samples, acute and convalescent, were from the United States, Italy and Spain.

The CDR3 contains 11 residues. Per the authors' pipeline: Amplification of reference gene primers provided the estimated nucleated cell counts. Generated by immunoSEQ multiplex PCR, the TCRdb table keeps only in-frame clones and is missing some. The D gene and trimming were derived from the DNA, and the V and J assignments and clone size from that table. The sample lists about 120,000 clones; 85% to 90% were seen once. This clone was counted ten times or more. This TCR derives from a man in his 70s with active or convalescent COVID-19. The chain joins TRBV7-5 to TRBJ2-5; the table's D call, TRBD2, has no DNA check behind it. TRBV7-5 is assigned pseudogene status. The specimen was peripheral blood. The CDR3 reads CARSPCVTQYF. The CDR3 DNA is TGTGCCAGAAGCCCATGCGTCACCCAGTACTTC.